One sample yielded the 32 T cell receptor beta chains listed below, sequenced in a study of T cells in localized non-small cell lung cancer. Clones were sequenced by immunoSEQ multiplex PCR, and TCRdb holds only the in-frame ones, with some missing. This table holds 45,000 to 65,000 clones, around 90% found once. The material was peripheral blood, obtained before any cancer treatment. These receptors all come from a man aged 40 to 70 with stage I squamous cell lung carcinoma.

The chain carries TRBV4-2 and TRBJ2-7; 7 bases are a match to TRBD2. V lost 4 bases to trimming and J lost 1 base; unmatched junction nucleotides: 13. The CDR3 loop spans 17 amino acids. Germline lookup yields CDR1 LGHNA and CDR2 YNFKEQ. The CDR3 region is CASSPGRWGGESYEQYF. The CDR3 DNA sequence: TGTGCCAGCAGCCCCGGAAGATGGGGGGGAGAGTCCTACGAGCAGTACTTC.

This clone was recorded once. The gene calls are TRBV9 and TRBJ2-5; 8 nucleotides align to TRBD1. Germline values: CDR1 SGDLS, CDR2 YYNGEE. This CDR3 region has 16 residues. The V segment lost 4 bases and the J segment 3 bases; nucleotides outside the gene matches: 11. In DNA, the CDR3 is TGTGCCAGCAGCTCAACTCCAGGGGGCGGAGAAGAGACCCAGTACTTC. It translates to CASSSTPGGGEETQYF.

This chain uses TRBV7-2 with TRBJ2-3; possibly TRBD1 or TRBD2 for D (6 bases each). Germline V gene lookup returns CDR1 SGHTA and CDR2 FQGNSA. This CDR3 contains 16 residues. V gave up 2 bases and J gave up 2 bases, with 14 bases separating them. CDR3 DNA sequence: TGTGCCAGCAGCTTATTGGGGGCGGGGAACACAGATACGCAGTATTTT. Encoded protein: CASSLLGAGNTDTQYF.

The chain uses TRBV7-6 and TRBJ2-1; 11 nucleotides align to TRBD1. The trim removed 2 bases at V and 5 bases at J, leaving 2 bases unmatched. The CDR3 has 15 amino acids. Looked up from germline, CDR1 is SGHVS and CDR2 is FNYEAQ. CDR3 protein: CASSLRDRGDNEQFF. The DNA of the CDR3 is TGTGCCAGCAGCTTACGGGACAGGGGGGACAATGAGCAGTTCTTC.

This clone occurred once. DNA for the CDR3: TGTGCCAGCAGCTCCCCGAGCGCCTCTGGGGCCAACGTCCTGACTTTC. It encodes CASSSPSASGANVLTF. This chain joins TRBV5-4 and TRBJ2-6; D is unclear. V lost 3 bases and J 0 bases, leaving 10 bases between the germline ends. In germline, CDR1 is SGHNT, CDR2 YYREEE (reference sequence). The CDR3 is made up of 16 amino acids.

The sample holds one count of this clone. This rearrangement joins TRBV11-2 to TRBJ2-3; 13 bases agree with TRBD2. The CDR3 is made up of 16 amino acids. After removal of 5 bases from V and 2 bases from J, the junction contained 4 bases not matched to a gene. In germline, CDR1 is SGHAT, CDR2 FQNNGV. CDR3 sequence: CASSPGTSGTTDTQYF. DNA for the CDR3: TGTGCCAGCAGCCCCGGGACTAGCGGGACCACAGATACGCAGTATTTT.

This rearrangement joins TRBV2 to TRBJ2-3; the D gene could be TRBD1 or TRBD2 (6 bases each). Germline V gives CDR1 SNHLY, CDR2 FYNNEI. V lost 4 bases and J 10 bases, leaving 18 bases between the germline ends. This CDR3 is built from 14 residues. The CDR3 spells CASSGLAAEGAQYF. In DNA form, the CDR3 reads TGTGCCAGCAGTGGGTTAGCGGCGGAGGGGGCGCAGTATTTT.

The chain employs TRBV11-3 and TRBJ2-1; weak D call: TRBD2 (5 bases). The ends were cut back, 5 bases at V and 0 bases at J, with 17 bases in the middle. Germline V gene lookup returns CDR1 SGHNT and CDR2 YENEEA. This CDR3 spans 17 amino acids. The CDR3 here is CASSPPPAASSYNEQFF. The CDR3 nucleotides read TGTGCCAGCAGCCCACCCCCAGCGGCAAGCTCCTACAATGAGCAGTTCTTC.

The chain links TRBV28 to TRBJ2-5, with D perhaps matching TRBD1 (6 bases). This CDR3 has 14 residues. With 5 bases removed from V and 7 bases from J, the gap between germline ends came to 17 bases. From germline, CDR1 is MDHEN and CDR2 SYDVKM. CDR3 sequence: CASSRGFIGGTQYF. Here the CDR3 DNA reads TGTGCCAGCAGTCGGGGCTTTATAGGGGGGACCCAGTACTTC. Full variable domain (rest looked up from reference TRBV28 and TRBJ2-5): DVKVTQSSRYLVKRTGEKVFLECVQDMDHENMFWYRQDPGLGLRLIYFSYDVKMKEKGDIPEGYSVSREKKERFSLILESASTNQTSMYLCASSRGFIGGTQYFGPGTRLLVL.

This rearrangement joins TRBV7-3 to TRBJ1-1; TRBD1 agrees at 8 bases. Germline loops: CDR1 SGHTA, CDR2 FQGTGA. This CDR3 region has 13 residues. V lost 6 bases and J lost 6; bases outside the gene matches: 6. The CDR3 nucleotides are TGTGCCAGCAGGCAGGACAGGGTCGCTGAAGCTTTCTTT. Translated: CASRQDRVAEAFF.

The gene calls are TRBV10-3 and TRBJ2-7; 12 bases fit TRBD2. J lost 5 bases, V lost 7 bases, and 9 bases had no gene match. Germline CDR1 is ENHRY and CDR2 is SYGVKD. The CDR3 runs to 15 residues. The CDR3 DNA is TGTGCCATCACGGCGGGGACTAGCGGGTCCCACGAGCAGTACTTC. Its protein product is CAITAGTSGSHEQYF.

The rearrangement links TRBV30 to TRBJ2-3; 8 nucleotides agree with TRBD2. Looked up from germline, CDR1 is GTSNPN and CDR2 is SVGIG (reference sequence). V was clipped by 6 bases and J by 4 bases; unmatched bases: 12. This CDR3 region has 15 residues. CDR3 sequence: CACHPSGWGADTQYF. DNA for the CDR3: TGTGCCTGCCACCCTAGCGGGTGGGGGGCAGATACGCAGTATTTT.

This clone was detected only a few times. V gene TRBV19 combines with J gene TRBJ2-3; 9 nucleotides align to TRBD2. The CDR3 runs 15 residues. The V gene's germline CDR1 is LNHDA and CDR2 SQIVND (reference sequence). V shed 6 bases, J shed 2 bases, and the junction held 6 bases outside the gene matches. The CDR3 here is CASRPPGLATDTQYF. The CDR3 region has the DNA TGTGCCAGTAGGCCCCCGGGACTAGCCACAGATACGCAGTATTTT.

In its sample, this clone was seen once. The chain combines TRBV5-4 with TRBJ2-1; TRBD2 matches at 8 bases. Losses at the gene ends were 0 bases for V and 7 bases for J; bases not matched to a gene: 6. This CDR3 region has 15 residues. Germline V CDR1 and CDR2: SGHNT, YYREEE (reference sequence). CDR3 DNA: TGTGCCAGCAGCTTGGATAGCGGGATGCAGAATGAGCAGTTCTTC. This sequence encodes CASSLDSGMQNEQFF. The full variable domain, completed using reference TRBV5-4 and TRBJ2-1, is ETGVTQSPTHLIKTRGQQVTLRCSSQSGHNTVSWYQQALGQGPQFIFQYYREEENGRGNFPPRFSGLQFPNYSSELNVNALELDDSALYLCASSLDSGMQNEQFFGPGTRLTVL.

The rearrangement links TRBV9 to TRBJ2-1; D possibly matches TRBD1 or TRBD2 (5 bases each). V was cut by 4 bases and J by 5 bases, with 13 bases left in between. CDR1 is SGDLS, CDR2 YYNGEE, per germline. The CDR3 totals 14 residues. The CDR3 DNA sequence: TGTGCCAGCAGCTTCCGAGGGGAAGACAATGAGCAGTTCTTC. Translation gives CASSFRGEDNEQFF.

This chain links TRBV5-1 with TRBJ2-5; a possible D gene is TRBD1 (5 bases). Germline values: CDR1 SGHRS, CDR2 YFSETQ. Between the trimmed V and J ends, which lost 6 bases and 5 bases, there was a span of 17 bases. This CDR3 has 14 amino acids. CDR3 nucleotides: TGCGCCAGCAACGAGAGGCCAGACAGCGAGACCCAGTACTTC. Encoded protein: CASNERPDSETQYF. Together with reference TRBV5-1 and TRBJ2-5, the CDR3 gives the full variable domain: KAGVTQTPRYLIKTRGQQVTLSCSPISGHRSVSWYQQTPGQGLQFLFEYFSETQRNKGNFPGRFSGRQFSNSRSEMNVSTLELGDSALYLCASNERPDSETQYFGPGTRLLVL.

V and J are TRBV6-5 and TRBJ2-7, with 7 bases identical to TRBD1. Germline V lookup: CDR1 MNHEY, CDR2 SVGAGI. This CDR3 has 14 residues. With V trimmed by 6 bases and J by 2 bases, 7 bases remained unmatched. The CDR3 spells CASRRDRTTYEQYF. CDR3 DNA: TGTGCCAGCAGGAGGGACAGAACTACCTACGAGCAGTACTTC.

The chain joins TRBV4-3 to TRBJ1-1; possible D gene TRBD1, 5 bases. CDR3 size: 13 residues. Germline V gene sequence: CDR1 LGHNA, CDR2 YSLEER. The V gene lost 4 bases and the J gene lost 5 bases, with 11 bases spanning the gap. CDR3 region: CASSRQMGTEAFF. CDR3 coding DNA: TGCGCCAGCAGCCGACAGATGGGGACTGAAGCTTTCTTT.

The V call is TRBV4-3, the J call TRBJ2-7; no definite D call. This CDR3 has 15 residues. Germline CDR1 and CDR2: LGHNA and YSLEER. Trimming cost V 1 base and J 0 bases, with 10 bases left between them. CDR3 loop: CASSQGTANSYEQYF. The CDR3 region has the DNA TGCGCCAGCAGCCAAGGGACGGCGAACTCCTACGAGCAGTACTTC.

This clone was seen just once. This chain connects TRBV13 to TRBJ2-6; 8 bases map to TRBD1. Germline CDR1 PRHDT, CDR2 FYEKMQ (reference sequence). CDR3 length: 16 amino acids. The trim removed 3 bases at V and 0 bases at J, leaving 1 base unmatched. CDR3 nucleotide sequence: TGTGCCAGCAGCTTTACAGGGGGCTCTGGGGCCAACGTCCTGACTTTC. Its translation is CASSFTGGSGANVLTF.

The V and J genes are TRBV7-9 and TRBJ2-5; either TRBD1 or TRBD2 may fit D (5 bases each). There are 13 residues in the CDR3. V lost 4 bases and J lost 9, with 15 bases in between. Germline V gene data show CDR1 as SEHNR and CDR2 as FQNEAQ (reference sequence). The CDR3 sequence: CASSWDGLGSQYF. The DNA for the CDR3 is TGTGCCAGCAGCTGGGACGGACTTGGTTCCCAGTACTTC.

This chain uses TRBV7-3 with TRBJ2-2; D possibly uses TRBD1 or TRBD2 (5 bases each). Germline assignment: CDR1 SGHTA and CDR2 FQGTGA. This CDR3 has 16 residues. V gave up 5 bases and J gave up 0 bases, with 13 bases separating them. The DNA of the CDR3 is TGTGCCAGCAGCCCCTTTGGGGGACCGAACACCGGGGAGCTGTTTTTT. Protein: CASSPFGGPNTGELFF.

The chain recombines TRBV7-9 with TRBJ2-2, with D perhaps TRBD2 (5 bases). V was shortened by 3 bases and J by 4 bases, with 9 bases between the two germline ends. Germline V gene sequence: CDR1 SEHNR, CDR2 FQNEAQ (reference sequence). The CDR3 runs 14 residues. CDR3 sequence: CASSLRLATGELFF. The CDR3 region has the DNA TGTGCCAGCAGCTTGCGGCTAGCCACCGGGGAGCTGTTTTTT. Together with reference TRBV7-9 and TRBJ2-2, the CDR3 gives the full variable domain: DTGVSQNPRHKITKRGQNVTFRCDPISEHNRLYWYRQTLGQGPEFLTYFQNEAQLEKSRLLSDRFSAERPKGSFSTLEIQRTEQGDSAMYLCASSLRLATGELFFGEGSRLTVL.

The rearrangement links TRBV6-5 to TRBJ2-3; D might be TRBD2 (6 bases). V lost 6 bases and J 4 bases, leaving 14 bases between the germline ends. Per the germline V gene, CDR1 is MNHEY and CDR2 is SVGAGI. The CDR3 runs 14 residues. CDR3 sequence reads: CASSRGPSADTQYF. CDR3 nucleotide sequence: TGTGCCAGCAGCCGAGGCCCTAGCGCAGATACGCAGTATTTT.

This rearrangement joins TRBV7-8 to TRBJ1-5; D call uncertain. CDR1 is SGHVS, CDR2 FQNEAQ, per germline. V shed 3 bases and J shed 0 bases, with 9 bases lying between them. The CDR3 totals 15 residues. This chain's CDR3 is CASSFSRYSNQPQHF. CDR3 nucleotides: TGTGCCAGCAGCTTTAGCAGATATAGCAATCAGCCCCAGCATTTT.

This clone has just a few counts. V usage is TRBV7-2 and J usage is TRBJ1-5, with no clear D. The V and J ends lost 0 bases and 2 bases respectively, with 11 bases between them. The V gene's germline CDR1 is SGHTA and CDR2 FQGNSA. This CDR3 region has 16 residues. CDR3 sequence (DNA): TGTGCCAGCAGCTTAGCTGGCCAGTCGGGCAATCAGCCCCAGCATTTT. Its protein is CASSLAGQSGNQPQHF.

The V call is TRBV5-3, the J call TRBJ2-1, with 9 bases matching TRBD1. TRBV5-3 is marked as an open reading frame, function uncertain. CDR3 length: 15 residues. Trimming took 0 bases from V and 9 from J; bases not matched to a gene: 7. The CDR3 protein is CARSLGGGQGGEQFF. For the CDR3, the DNA is TGTGCCAGAAGCTTGGGCGGGGGACAGGGTGGTGAGCAGTTCTTC.

This chain joins TRBV5-1 and TRBJ2-3; 10 nucleotides match TRBD2. The V segment lost 4 bases and the J segment 5 bases; nucleotides outside the gene matches: 7. CDR1 and CDR2 (germline): SGHRS, YFSETQ. The CDR3 spans 15 residues. The CDR3 region is CASSPGTSVGDTQYF. DNA for the CDR3: TGCGCCAGCAGCCCAGGGACTAGCGTGGGAGATACGCAGTATTTT.

The chain employs TRBV19 and TRBJ2-5; D is ambiguous. V was trimmed by 7 bases and J by 5 bases, leaving 11 bases between them. This CDR3 contains 12 residues. Germline V gene lookup returns CDR1 LNHDA and CDR2 SQIVND (reference sequence). CDR3 amino acids: CASNEVGETQYF. CDR3 bases: TGTGCCAGTAATGAGGTGGGGGAGACCCAGTACTTC. Drawing the rest from reference TRBV19 and TRBJ2-5, the complete variable domain is DGGITQSPKYLFRKEGQNVTLSCEQNLNHDAMYWYRQDPGQGLRLIYYSQIVNDFQKGDIAEGYSVSREKKESFPLTVTSAQKNPTAFYLCASNEVGETQYFGPGTRLLVL.

This clone was observed a handful of times. This chain uses TRBV7-9 with TRBJ2-5; no firm D call. Germline CDR1 SEHNR, CDR2 FQNEAQ (reference sequence). This CDR3 contains 12 residues. Trimming cost V 5 bases and J 1 base, with 5 bases left between them. The CDR3 bases are TGTGCCAGCAGCCCCCTCCAAGAGACCCAGTACTTC. It yields the protein CASSPLQETQYF.

A note on this clone: An end of the junction differs from the germline gene, which may be a read error. The chain uses TRBV2 and TRBJ1-3; D is unresolved. The CDR3 has 15 residues. Germline-derived CDR1 and CDR2 are SNHLY and FYNNEI. The CDR3 is CASREGLNSGNTIYF. The CDR3 DNA follows: TGTGCCAGCAGGGAAGGACTTAACTCTGGAAACACCATATATTTT. The variable domain in full, completed from reference TRBV2 and TRBJ1-3, reads EPEVTQTPSHQVTQMGQEVILRCVPISNHLYFYWYRQILGQKVEFLVSFYNNEISEKSEIFDDQFSVERPDGSNFTLKIRSTKLEDSAMYFCASREGLNSGNTIYFGEGSWLTVV.

CDR3 protein: CASRTSGFSQYF. The CDR3 DNA sequence: TGTGCCAGCAGGACTAGCGGGTTTTCGCAGTATTTT. The chain links TRBV27 to TRBJ2-3; TRBD2 matches 10 bases. V lost 6 bases, J lost 10 bases, and 4 bases stayed unmatched. The V gene's germline CDR1 is MNHEY and CDR2 SMNVEV (reference sequence). The CDR3 length is 12 residues.